This TCR beta chain derives from a study of blood T cell repertoires in COVID-19. Study summary: Specimens from acute and convalescent COVID-19 originated in the United States, Italy and Spain. Sample material is recorded as cDNA or gDNA derived from T cells, B-cell-depleted T cells, or PBMCs.

One Seattle source followed patients from active infection through their disease course. Trimming left V 2 bases short and J 5 bases short, with 12 bases between. Germline CDR1 LNHNV, CDR2 YYDKDF (reference sequence). The CDR3 is 14 residues long. Original data processing: Reference gene primer amplification yielded estimated nucleated cell counts. Assay used: immunoSEQ multiplex PCR; TCRdb lists only in-frame clones, some missing. D and trimming were read from the DNA, whereas the V and J calls and clone size are those reported in that table. The table records 300,000 to 400,000 clones, more than 75% of them present only once.

The rearrangement joins TRBV15 to TRBJ1-1, with D possibly being TRBD1 (6 bases). This receptor was identified in a woman between 50 and 59 years old with COVID-19, enrolled during active disease. The sample taken for sequencing was peripheral blood. The CDR3 spells CATSRPQGLTEAFF. The DNA for the CDR3 is TGTGCCACCAGCAGACCCCAGGGGTTAACTGAAGCTTTCTTT.